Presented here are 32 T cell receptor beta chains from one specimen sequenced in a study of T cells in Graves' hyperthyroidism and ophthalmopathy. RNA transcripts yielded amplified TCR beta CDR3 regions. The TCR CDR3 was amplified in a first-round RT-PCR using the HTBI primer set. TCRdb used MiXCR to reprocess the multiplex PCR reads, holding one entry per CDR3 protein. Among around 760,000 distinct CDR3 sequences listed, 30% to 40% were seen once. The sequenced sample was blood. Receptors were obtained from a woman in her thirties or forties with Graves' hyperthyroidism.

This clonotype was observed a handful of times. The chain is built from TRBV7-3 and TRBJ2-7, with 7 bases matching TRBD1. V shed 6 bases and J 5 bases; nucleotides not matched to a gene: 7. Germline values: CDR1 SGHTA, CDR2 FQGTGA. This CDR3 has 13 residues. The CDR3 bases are TGTGCCAGCAGTTTGGGGACAGTGGACGAGCAGTACTTC. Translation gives CASSLGTVDEQYF.

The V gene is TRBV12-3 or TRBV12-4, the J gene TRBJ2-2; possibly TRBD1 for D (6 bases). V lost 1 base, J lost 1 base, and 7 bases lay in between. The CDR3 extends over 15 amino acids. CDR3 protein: CASSLGGQNTGELFF. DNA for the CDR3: TGTGCCAGCAGTTTAGGGGGACAGAACACCGGGGAGCTGTTTTTT.

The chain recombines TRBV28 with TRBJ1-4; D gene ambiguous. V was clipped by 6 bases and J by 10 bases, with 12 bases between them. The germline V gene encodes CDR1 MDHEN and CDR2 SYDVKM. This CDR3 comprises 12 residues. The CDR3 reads CASSLTGPKLFF. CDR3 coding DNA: TGTGCCAGCAGCCTCACCGGGCCAAAACTGTTTTTT.

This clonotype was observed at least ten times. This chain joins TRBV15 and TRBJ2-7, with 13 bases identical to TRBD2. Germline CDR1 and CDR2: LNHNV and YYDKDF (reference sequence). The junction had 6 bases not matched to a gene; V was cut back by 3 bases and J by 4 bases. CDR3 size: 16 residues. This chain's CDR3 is CATSRDGTSGAYEQYF. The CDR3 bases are TGTGCCACCAGCAGGGACGGGACTAGCGGGGCTTACGAGCAGTACTTC.

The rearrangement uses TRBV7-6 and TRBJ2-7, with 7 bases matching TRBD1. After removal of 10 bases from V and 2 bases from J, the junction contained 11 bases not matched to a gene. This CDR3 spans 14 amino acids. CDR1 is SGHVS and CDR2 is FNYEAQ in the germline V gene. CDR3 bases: TGTGCCACCCAACTGCAGGGGGAGACCTACGAGCAGTACTTC. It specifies CATQLQGETYEQYF.

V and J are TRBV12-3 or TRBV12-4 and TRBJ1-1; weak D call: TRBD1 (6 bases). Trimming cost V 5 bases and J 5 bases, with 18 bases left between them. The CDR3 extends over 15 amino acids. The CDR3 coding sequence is TGTGCCAGCAGTCTGGGGGGCAGGGAGTATACTGAAGCTTTCTTT. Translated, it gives CASSLGGREYTEAFF.

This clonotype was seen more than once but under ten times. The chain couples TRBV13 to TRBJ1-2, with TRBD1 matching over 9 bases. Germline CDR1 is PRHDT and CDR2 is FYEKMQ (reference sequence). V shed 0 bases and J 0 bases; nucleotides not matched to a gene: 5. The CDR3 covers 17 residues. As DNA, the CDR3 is TGTGCCAGCAGCTTAGGCGGCCGGGACAGGGCTAACTATGGCTACACCTTC. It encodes CASSLGGRDRANYGYTF. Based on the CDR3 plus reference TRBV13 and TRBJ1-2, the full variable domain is AAGVIQSPRHLIKEKRETATLKCYPIPRHDTVYWYQQGPGQDPQFLISFYEKMQSDKGSIPDRFSAQQFSDYHSELNMSSLELGDSALYFCASSLGGRDRANYGYTFGSGTRLTVV.

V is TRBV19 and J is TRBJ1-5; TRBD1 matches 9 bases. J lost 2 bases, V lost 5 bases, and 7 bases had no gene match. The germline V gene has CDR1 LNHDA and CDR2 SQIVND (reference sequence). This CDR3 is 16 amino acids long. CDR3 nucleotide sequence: TGTGCCAGTAGTTCAACAGGGGGCGGGGGCAATCAGCCCCAGCATTTT. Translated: CASSSTGGGGNQPQHF.

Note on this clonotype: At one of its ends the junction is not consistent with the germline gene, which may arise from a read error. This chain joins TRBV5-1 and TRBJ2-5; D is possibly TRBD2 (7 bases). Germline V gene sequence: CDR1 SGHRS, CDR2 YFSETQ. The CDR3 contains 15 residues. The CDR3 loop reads CATNEEGGLMETQYF. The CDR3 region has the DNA TGTGCCACAAATGAAGAGGGGGGGTTGATGGAGACCCAGTACTTC.

CDR3 in amino acids: CSAKGQAQGSNQPQHF. CDR3 DNA sequence: TGCAGTGCTAAAGGACAGGCCCAGGGTAGCAATCAGCCCCAGCATTTT. The rearrangement uses TRBV20-1 and TRBJ1-5, with 7 positions matching TRBD1. With 4 bases clipped from V and 0 bases from J, the junction kept 9 bases outside the gene matches. The CDR3 runs 16 residues. CDR1 is DFQATT, CDR2 SNEGSKA, per germline (reference sequence).

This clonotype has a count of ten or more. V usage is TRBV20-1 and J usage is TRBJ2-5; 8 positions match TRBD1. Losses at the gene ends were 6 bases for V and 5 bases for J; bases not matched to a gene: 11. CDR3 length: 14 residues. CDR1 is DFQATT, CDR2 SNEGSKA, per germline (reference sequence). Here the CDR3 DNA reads TGCAGTGCAACCCCAGGGGGCCCAACGGAGACCCAGTACTTC. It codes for CSATPGGPTETQYF.

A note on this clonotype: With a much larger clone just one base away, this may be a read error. CDR3 in amino acids: CASSMTGGSAGAEAFF. The CDR3 DNA reads TGTGCCAGCAGCATGACAGGGGGCAGTGCGGGAGCTGAAGCTTTCTTT. The genes are TRBV11-1 and TRBJ1-1, with 10 bases lining up with TRBD1. The V gene's germline CDR1 is SGHAT and CDR2 FQDESV (reference sequence). The CDR3 is 16 residues long. V shed 5 bases, J shed 6 bases, and the junction held 12 bases outside the gene matches.

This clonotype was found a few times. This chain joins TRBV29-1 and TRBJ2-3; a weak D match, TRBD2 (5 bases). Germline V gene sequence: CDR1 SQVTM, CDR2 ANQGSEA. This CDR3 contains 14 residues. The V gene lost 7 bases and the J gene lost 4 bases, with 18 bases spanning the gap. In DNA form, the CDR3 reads TGCAGCGCCCCCCTGGAGGCGCAACCAGATACGCAGTATTTT. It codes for CSAPLEAQPDTQYF.

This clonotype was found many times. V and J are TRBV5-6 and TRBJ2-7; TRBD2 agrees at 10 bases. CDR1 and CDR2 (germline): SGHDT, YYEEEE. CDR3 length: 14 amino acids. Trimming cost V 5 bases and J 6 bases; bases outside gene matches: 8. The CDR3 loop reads CASRPSGSLSEQYF. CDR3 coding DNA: TGTGCCAGCAGGCCTAGCGGGAGCCTTTCCGAGCAGTACTTC.

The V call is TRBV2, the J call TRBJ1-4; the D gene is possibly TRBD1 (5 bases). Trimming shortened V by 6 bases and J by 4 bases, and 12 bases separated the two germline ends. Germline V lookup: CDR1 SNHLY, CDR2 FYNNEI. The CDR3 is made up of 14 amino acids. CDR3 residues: CASRSGTFNEKLFF. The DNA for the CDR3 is TGTGCCAGCAGGTCCGGGACTTTTAATGAAAAACTGTTTTTT. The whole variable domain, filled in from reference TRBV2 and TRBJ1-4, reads EPEVTQTPSHQVTQMGQEVILRCVPISNHLYFYWYRQILGQKVEFLVSFYNNEISEKSEIFDDQFSVERPDGSNFTLKIRSTKLEDSAMYFCASRSGTFNEKLFFGSGTQLSVL.

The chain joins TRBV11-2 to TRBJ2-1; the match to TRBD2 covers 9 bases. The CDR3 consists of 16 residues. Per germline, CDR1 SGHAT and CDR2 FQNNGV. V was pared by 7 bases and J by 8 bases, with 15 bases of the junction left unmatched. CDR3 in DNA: TGTGCCAGCACCGAGGGGTTAGCGGGGGTTTTCTATGAGCAGTTCTTC. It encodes CASTEGLAGVFYEQFF.

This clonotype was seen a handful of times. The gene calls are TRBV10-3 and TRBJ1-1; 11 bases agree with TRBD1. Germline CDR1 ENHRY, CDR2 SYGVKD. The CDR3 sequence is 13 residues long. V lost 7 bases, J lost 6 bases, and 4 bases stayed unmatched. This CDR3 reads CAIKGQGVAEAFF. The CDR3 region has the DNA TGTGCCATCAAGGGACAGGGGGTCGCTGAAGCTTTCTTT.

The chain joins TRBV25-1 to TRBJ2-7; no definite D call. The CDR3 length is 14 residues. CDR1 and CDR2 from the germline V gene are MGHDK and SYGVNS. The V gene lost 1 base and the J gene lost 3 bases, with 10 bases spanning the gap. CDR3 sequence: CASSESLRLYEQYF. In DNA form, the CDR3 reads TGTGCCAGCAGTGAATCCCTCAGGCTCTACGAGCAGTACTTC.

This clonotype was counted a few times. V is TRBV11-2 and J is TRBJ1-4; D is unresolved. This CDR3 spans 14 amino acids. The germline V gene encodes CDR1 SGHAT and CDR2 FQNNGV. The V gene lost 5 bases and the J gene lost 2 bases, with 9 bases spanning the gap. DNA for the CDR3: TGTGCCAGCAGCAGAGGAGAGACTAATGAAAAACTGTTTTTT. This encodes CASSRGETNEKLFF.

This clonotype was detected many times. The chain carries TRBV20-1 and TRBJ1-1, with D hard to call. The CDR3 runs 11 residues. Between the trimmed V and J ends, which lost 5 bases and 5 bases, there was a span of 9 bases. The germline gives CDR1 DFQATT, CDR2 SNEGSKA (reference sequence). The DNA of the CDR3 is TGCAGTGCTTCCTCCGTTACTGAAGCTTTCTTT. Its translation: CSASSVTEAFF.

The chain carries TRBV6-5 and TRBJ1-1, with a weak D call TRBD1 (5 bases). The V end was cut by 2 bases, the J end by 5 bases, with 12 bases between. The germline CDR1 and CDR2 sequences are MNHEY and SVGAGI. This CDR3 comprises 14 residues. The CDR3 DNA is TGTGCCAGCAGTTACGTCCAGGGTGGTACTGAAGCTTTCTTT. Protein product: CASSYVQGGTEAFF.

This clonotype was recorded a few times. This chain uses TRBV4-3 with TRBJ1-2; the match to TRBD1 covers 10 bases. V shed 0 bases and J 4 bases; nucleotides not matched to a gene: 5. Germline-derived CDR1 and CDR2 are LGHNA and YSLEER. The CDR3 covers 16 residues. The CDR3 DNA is TGCGCCAGCAGCCAAGAATATAGGACAGGGGGCTATGGCTACACCTTC. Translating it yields CASSQEYRTGGYGYTF.

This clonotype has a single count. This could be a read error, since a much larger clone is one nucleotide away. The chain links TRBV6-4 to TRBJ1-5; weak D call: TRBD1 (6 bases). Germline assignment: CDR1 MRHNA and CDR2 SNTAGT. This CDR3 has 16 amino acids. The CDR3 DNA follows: TGTGCCAGCACCTACCCAACGACAGGCCTCAATCGGCCCCAGCATTTT. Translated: CASTYPTTGLNRPQHF.

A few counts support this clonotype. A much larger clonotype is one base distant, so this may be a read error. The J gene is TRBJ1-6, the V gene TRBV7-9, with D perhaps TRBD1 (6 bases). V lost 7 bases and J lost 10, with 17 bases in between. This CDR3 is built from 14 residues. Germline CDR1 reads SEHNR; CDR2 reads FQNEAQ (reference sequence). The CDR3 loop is CASNLEGTFSPLHF. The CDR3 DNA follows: TGTGCCAGCAACCTTGAGGGGACATTCTCACCCCTCCACTTT.

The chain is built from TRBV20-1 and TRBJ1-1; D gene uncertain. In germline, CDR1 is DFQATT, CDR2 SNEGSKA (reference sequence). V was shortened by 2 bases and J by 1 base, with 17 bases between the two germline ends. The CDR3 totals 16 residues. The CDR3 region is CSARSGFSLPNTEAFF. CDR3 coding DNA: TGCAGTGCTAGATCCGGGTTCTCTCTACCGAACACTGAAGCTTTCTTT.

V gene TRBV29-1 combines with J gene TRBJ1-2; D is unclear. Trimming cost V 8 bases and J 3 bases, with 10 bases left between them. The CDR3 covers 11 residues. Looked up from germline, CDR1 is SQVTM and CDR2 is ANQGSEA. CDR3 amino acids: CSSDRDYGYTF. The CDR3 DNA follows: TGCAGCTCCGACCGGGACTATGGCTACACCTTC.

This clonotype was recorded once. CDR3: CAVWGAYGYTF. CDR3 DNA sequence: TGTGCCGTATGGGGGGCATATGGCTACACCTTC. The chain is built from TRBV28 and TRBJ1-2; maybe TRBD1 (6 bases). The V gene's germline CDR1 is MDHEN and CDR2 SYDVKM. V was shortened by 11 bases and J by 5 bases, with 12 bases between the two germline ends. This CDR3 is 11 amino acids long.

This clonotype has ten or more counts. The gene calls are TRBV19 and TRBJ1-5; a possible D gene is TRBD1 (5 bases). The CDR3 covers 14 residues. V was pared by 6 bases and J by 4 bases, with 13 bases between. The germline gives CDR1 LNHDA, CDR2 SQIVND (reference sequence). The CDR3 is CASRGDPTNQPQHF. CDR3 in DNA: TGTGCCAGTAGGGGGGACCCGACGAATCAGCCCCAGCATTTT.

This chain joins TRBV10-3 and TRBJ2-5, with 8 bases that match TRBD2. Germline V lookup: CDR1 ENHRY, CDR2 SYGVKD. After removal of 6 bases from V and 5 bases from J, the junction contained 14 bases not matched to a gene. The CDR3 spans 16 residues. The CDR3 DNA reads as TGTGCCATCAGCCCACCTTCCGCGGGGGGTTTGGAGACCCAGTACTTC. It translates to CAISPPSAGGLETQYF.

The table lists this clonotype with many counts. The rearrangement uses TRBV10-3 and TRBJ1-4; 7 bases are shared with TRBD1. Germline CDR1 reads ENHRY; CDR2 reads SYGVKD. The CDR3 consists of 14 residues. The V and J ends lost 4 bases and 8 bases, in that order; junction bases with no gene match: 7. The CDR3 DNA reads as TGTGCCATCAGTGCGACAGGGTTTGAGGAAAAACTGTTTTTT. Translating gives CAISATGFEEKLFF.

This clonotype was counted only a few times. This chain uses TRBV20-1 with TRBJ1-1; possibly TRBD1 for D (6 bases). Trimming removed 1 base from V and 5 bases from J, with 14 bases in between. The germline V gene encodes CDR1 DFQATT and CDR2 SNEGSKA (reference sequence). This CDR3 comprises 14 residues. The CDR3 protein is CSARGQGQGTEAFF. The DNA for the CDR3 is TGCAGTGCTAGAGGGCAGGGCCAGGGGACTGAAGCTTTCTTT.

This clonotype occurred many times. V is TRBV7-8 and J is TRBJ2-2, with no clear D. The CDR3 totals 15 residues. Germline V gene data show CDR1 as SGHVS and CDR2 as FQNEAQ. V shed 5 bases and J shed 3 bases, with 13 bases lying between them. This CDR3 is CASSGSPPYTGELFF. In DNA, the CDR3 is TGTGCCAGCAGCGGTAGTCCTCCTTACACCGGGGAGCTGTTTTTT.